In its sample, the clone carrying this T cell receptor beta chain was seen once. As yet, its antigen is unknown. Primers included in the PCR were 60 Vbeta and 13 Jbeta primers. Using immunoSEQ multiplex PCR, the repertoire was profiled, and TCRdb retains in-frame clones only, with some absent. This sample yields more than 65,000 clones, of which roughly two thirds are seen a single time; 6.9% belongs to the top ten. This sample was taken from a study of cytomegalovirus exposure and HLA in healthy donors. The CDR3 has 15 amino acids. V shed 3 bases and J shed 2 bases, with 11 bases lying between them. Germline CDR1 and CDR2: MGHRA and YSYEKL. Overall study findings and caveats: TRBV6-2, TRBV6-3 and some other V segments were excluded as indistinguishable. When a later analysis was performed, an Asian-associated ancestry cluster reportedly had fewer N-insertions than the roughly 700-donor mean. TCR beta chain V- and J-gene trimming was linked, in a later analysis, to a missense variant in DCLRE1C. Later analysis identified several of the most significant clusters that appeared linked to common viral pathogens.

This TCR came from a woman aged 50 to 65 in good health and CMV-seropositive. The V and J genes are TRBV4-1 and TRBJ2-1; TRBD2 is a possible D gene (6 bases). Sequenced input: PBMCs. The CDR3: CASSQDYPAYNEQFF. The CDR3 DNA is TGCGCCAGCAGCCAGGACTACCCCGCCTACAATGAGCAGTTCTTC.